A single sample gave rise to the 28 T cell receptor beta chains below, sequenced in a study of blood T cells in healthy people across ages. A second 7 to 11 cycle PCR used barcoded and J-beta primers. TCRdb ran MiXCR on the 5' RACE reads and lists one entry per CDR3 protein. The sample holds about 1.4 million distinct CDR3 sequences, approximately 59% seen once. The source material was blood. Receptors originate from a man in his late teens or twenties in good health.

This chain links TRBV27 with TRBJ2-7; either TRBD1 or TRBD2 may supply D (5 bases each). V shed 6 bases and J shed 3 bases, with 15 bases lying between them. The length of the CDR3 is 14 residues. CDR1 is MNHEY, CDR2 SMNVEV, per germline (reference sequence). For the CDR3, the DNA is TGTGCCAGCAGGGGGACCTCGGTCCTCTACGAGCAGTACTTC. Translated: CASRGTSVLYEQYF.

J is TRBJ2-1 and V is TRBV6-1; 7 positions match TRBD1. The CDR3 is made up of 14 amino acids. V lost 6 bases to trimming and J lost 9 bases; unmatched junction nucleotides: 11. The germline V gene has CDR1 MNHNS and CDR2 SASEGT. The CDR3 sequence: CASRETGTEVEQFF. CDR3 bases: TGTGCCAGCAGGGAGACCGGGACAGAAGTTGAGCAGTTCTTC.

V is TRBV15 and J is TRBJ2-7; D not certain. CDR1 and CDR2 (germline): LNHNV, YYDKDF (reference sequence). This CDR3 is built from 17 residues. Trimming cost V 0 bases and J 5 bases, with 20 bases left between them. The CDR3 loop reads CATSRDSHRLVLDEQYF. The CDR3 DNA is TGTGCCACCAGCAGAGATTCCCACAGACTTGTCCTCGACGAGCAGTACTTC.

Only a few counts were recorded for this clonotype. This chain joins TRBV30 and TRBJ2-7; 7 bases align to TRBD1. The germline gives CDR1 GTSNPN, CDR2 SVGIG (reference sequence). This CDR3 is 15 amino acids long. V lost 0 bases, J lost 0 bases, and 5 bases stayed unmatched. CDR3: CAWSVGQAASYEQYF. CDR3 sequence (DNA): TGTGCCTGGAGTGTTGGACAGGCCGCCTCCTACGAGCAGTACTTC.

The chain carries TRBV4-1 and TRBJ1-2; no clear D. Trimming removed 0 bases at V and 12 bases at J, with 17 bases between. The CDR3 totals 14 residues. Germline-derived CDR1 and CDR2 are MGHRA and YSYEKL. CDR3 sequence reads: CASSQEATPNQNTF. CDR3 bases: TGCGCCAGCAGCCAAGAAGCGACCCCGAATCAGAACACCTTC.

The chain uses TRBV6-1 and TRBJ2-7; 9 bases align to TRBD2. The CDR3 extends over 15 amino acids. The V segment lost 3 bases and the J segment 1 base; nucleotides outside the gene matches: 4. Germline-derived CDR1 and CDR2 are MNHNS and SASEGT. In DNA form, the CDR3 reads TGTGCCAGCAGTGAGGCTAGCGGGGCTTCCTACGAGCAGTACTTC. It codes for CASSEASGASYEQYF.

The chain is built from TRBV12-3 or TRBV12-4 and TRBJ2-3; 9 positions agree with TRBD1. After removal of 3 bases from V and 4 bases from J, the junction contained 5 bases not matched to a gene. The CDR3 is 15 residues long. The CDR3, as DNA: TGTGCCAGCAGTTTCAGTACAGGGGGCGCAGATACGCAGTATTTT. This gives the protein CASSFSTGGADTQYF.

This clonotype came up many times. One base away lies a much larger clone, so this may be a sequencing read error. The chain joins TRBV20-1 to TRBJ2-5; possibly TRBD2 for D (6 bases). Trimming left V 6 bases short and J 5 bases short, with 13 bases between. CDR1 is DFQATT and CDR2 is SNEGSKA in the germline V gene (reference sequence). This CDR3 comprises 12 residues. For the CDR3, the DNA is TGCAGTGCCAGACTAGATGGGGAGACCCAGTACTTC. It translates to CSARLDGETQYF.

V usage is TRBV5-1 and J usage is TRBJ2-1, with TRBD2 identical over 7 bases. The V gene end was trimmed by 5 bases and the J gene end by 4 bases; junction bases not matched to a gene: 12. This CDR3 is built from 16 residues. Germline values: CDR1 SGHRS, CDR2 YFSETQ. CDR3 DNA: TGCGCCAGCAGAACTCCTCTAGCGGAGCCTTACAATGAGCAGTTCTTC. Protein: CASRTPLAEPYNEQFF.

This chain uses TRBV6-1 with TRBJ2-5, with D possibly matching TRBD2 (5 bases). The CDR3 consists of 14 residues. The germline V gene has CDR1 MNHNS and CDR2 SASEGT. The V end lost 2 bases, the J end lost 4 bases, and 11 bases lay between the germline ends. The CDR3: CASSESSLGETQYF. CDR3 DNA: TGTGCCAGCAGTGAATCTAGCCTGGGAGAGACCCAGTACTTC.

This chain links TRBV7-2 with TRBJ2-5; 12 positions agree with TRBD2. This CDR3 comprises 19 residues. V was clipped by 0 bases and J by 8 bases; unmatched bases: 16. The germline CDR1 and CDR2 sequences are SGHTA and FQGNSA. In DNA form, the CDR3 reads TGTGCCAGCAGCTTAGCGCCTAATACTAGCGGGGGGCCGAGGAGTACCCAGTACTTC. This encodes CASSLAPNTSGGPRSTQYF.

This chain joins TRBV29-1 and TRBJ1-2; 7 positions agree with TRBD1. The CDR3 runs 13 residues. Looked up from germline, CDR1 is SQVTM and CDR2 is ANQGSEA. With V trimmed by 4 bases and J by 3 bases, 5 bases remained unmatched. This CDR3 reads CSVGQGEHYGYTF. As DNA, the CDR3 is TGCAGCGTTGGGCAGGGGGAACACTATGGCTACACCTTC. Variable domain in full (rest from reference TRBV29-1 and TRBJ1-2): SAVISQKPSRDICQRGTSLTIQCQVDSQVTMMFWYRQQPGQSLTLIATANQGSEATYESGFVIDKFPISRPNLTFSTLTVSNMSPEDSSIYLCSVGQGEHYGYTFGSGTRLTVV.

The rearrangement uses TRBV5-1 and TRBJ2-1; 7 nucleotides align to TRBD2. The CDR3 extends over 16 amino acids. V shed 4 bases, J shed 7 bases, and the junction held 14 bases outside the gene matches. CDR1 and CDR2 from the germline V gene are SGHRS and YFSETQ. The CDR3 sequence is CASSPRWTSRGNEQFF. CDR3 sequence (DNA): TGCGCCAGCAGCCCACGGTGGACTAGTCGGGGGAATGAGCAGTTCTTC.

The chain employs TRBV6-5 and TRBJ2-7, with 8 bases identical to TRBD1. This CDR3 has 13 amino acids. Germline V gene data show CDR1 as MNHEY and CDR2 as SVGAGI. V was clipped by 6 bases and J by 6 bases; unmatched bases: 7. CDR3 nucleotide sequence: TGTGCCAGCAGCCGAGGACAGGGATCCGAGCAGTACTTC. Residues: CASSRGQGSEQYF.

For the CDR3, the DNA is TGTGCCAGCAAGGAGGGCGGCCAAGAGACCCAGTACTTC. Amino acids: CASKEGGQETQYF. The gene calls are TRBV6-2 or TRBV6-3 and TRBJ2-5, with D possibly TRBD2 on 6 matching bases. Trimming took 7 bases from V and 1 from J, leaving 10 bases between them. Germline-derived CDR1 and CDR2 are MNHEY and SVGEGT. This CDR3 region has 13 residues.

This clonotype turned up a few times. The genes are TRBV20-1 and TRBJ2-5, with D maybe TRBD2 (5 bases). V dropped 3 bases and J dropped 5 bases, with 13 bases sitting between them. Germline loops: CDR1 DFQATT, CDR2 SNEGSKA (reference sequence). The CDR3 has 13 residues. The DNA of the CDR3 is TGCAGTGCTAGTCCGACGGGCGGGGAGACCCAGTACTTC. Translation gives CSASPTGGETQYF.

V usage is TRBV12-3 or TRBV12-4 and J usage is TRBJ2-1; 8 positions match TRBD2. J lost 7 bases, V lost 5 bases, and 16 bases had no gene match. The CDR3 extends over 17 amino acids. The CDR3 region is CASSPMIAGRRGNEQFF. The CDR3 nucleotides are TGTGCCAGCAGTCCCATGATAGCGGGACGTAGGGGAAATGAGCAGTTCTTC.

The chain combines TRBV4-1 with TRBJ1-1; 9 bases map to TRBD1. The germline gives CDR1 MGHRA, CDR2 YSYEKL. The junction had 5 bases not matched to a gene; V was cut back by 3 bases and J by 6 bases. This CDR3 has 14 residues. The CDR3 region is CASSQTGTGSEAFF. In nucleotides, the CDR3 is TGCGCCAGCAGCCAGACCGGGACAGGGTCTGAAGCTTTCTTT.

This chain uses TRBV20-1 with TRBJ2-7; 9 positions agree with TRBD2. Trimming at V came to 3 bases and at J to 2 bases, leaving 8 bases not matched to a gene. Germline assignment: CDR1 DFQATT and CDR2 SNEGSKA (reference sequence). This CDR3 region has 15 residues. The CDR3 nucleotides are TGCAGTGCTAGTACTAGCGGGCGTCAACCCTACGAGCAGTACTTC. It encodes CSASTSGRQPYEQYF.

The chain uses TRBV19 and TRBJ2-1, with 9 nucleotides matching TRBD2. The CDR3 spans 15 residues. V lost 5 bases and J lost 6; bases outside the gene matches: 8. The germline V gene has CDR1 LNHDA and CDR2 SQIVND (reference sequence). This CDR3 reads CASSSAGGPGNEQFF. The CDR3 nucleotides are TGTGCCAGTAGTTCTGCGGGAGGGCCTGGCAATGAGCAGTTCTTC.

The chain recombines TRBV4-1 with TRBJ2-7; D call uncertain. The CDR3 spans 13 residues. Germline V lookup: CDR1 MGHRA, CDR2 YSYEKL. Trimming stripped 1 base from V and 4 bases from J, with 8 bases between. The CDR3: CASSQADLYEQYF. The CDR3 nucleotides read TGCGCCAGCAGCCAAGCGGACCTTTACGAGCAGTACTTC.

The V gene is TRBV4-1, the J gene TRBJ1-2, with D possibly matching TRBD1 (6 bases). This CDR3 region has 14 residues. Germline V gene data show CDR1 as MGHRA and CDR2 as YSYEKL. Trimming took 4 bases from V and 5 from J, leaving 14 bases between them. Written as DNA, the CDR3 is TGCGCCAGCAGCCCGGACAGAGATTTATATGGCTACACCTTC. This gives the protein CASSPDRDLYGYTF.

This clonotype was seen a single time. The chain links TRBV29-1 to TRBJ2-5; TRBD2 matches 7 bases. The last part of the DNA fits TRBJ2-1 better; the J call may be wrong. CDR3 length: 16 amino acids. The germline V gene encodes CDR1 SQVTM and CDR2 ANQGSEA. The CDR3 nucleotides read TGCAGCGTTGAGGGGAGGGCCCATGAGAGGGCAGAGACCCAGTTCTTC. This translates into CSVEGRAHERAETQFF.

The genes are TRBV6-1 and TRBJ2-3, with 9 bases that match TRBD1. Germline V gives CDR1 MNHNS, CDR2 SASEGT. V was clipped by 6 bases and J by 4 bases; unmatched bases: 20. This CDR3 contains 19 residues. Here the CDR3 reads CASRHGQGTRRGSADTQYF. CDR3 nucleotide sequence: TGTGCCAGCAGGCATGGACAGGGGACTCGGCGGGGGTCCGCAGATACGCAGTATTTT.

Turning to this clonotype: The junction shows a germline mismatch at one end, possibly a read error. The chain is built from TRBV2 and TRBJ2-4, with D possibly matching TRBD2 (5 bases). Germline V gives CDR1 SNHLY, CDR2 FYNNEI. The CDR3 is 14 amino acids. CDR3 DNA: TGTGTCAGCAGTTCGACTATAGCCAAAAACATTCAGTACTTC. Its protein is CVSSSTIAKNIQYF. Based on the CDR3 plus reference TRBV2 and TRBJ2-4, the full variable domain is EPEVTQTPSHQVTQMGQEVILRCVPISNHLYFYWYRQILGQKVEFLVSFYNNEISEKSEIFDDQFSVERPDGSNFTLKIRSTKLEDSAMYFCVSSSTIAKNIQYFGAGTRLSVL.

Here the CDR3 DNA reads TGTGCCAGCAGTTACTTCTTCAGCGGGGGGAACCAAGAGACCCAGTACTTC. This gives the protein CASSYFFSGGNQETQYF. V and J are TRBV6-5 and TRBJ2-5; 9 nucleotides match TRBD2. This CDR3 region has 17 residues. The germline V gene has CDR1 MNHEY and CDR2 SVGAGI. V gave up 1 base and J gave up 0 bases; unmatched junction bases: 6.

The rearrangement joins TRBV25-1 to TRBJ1-2; tentatively, D is TRBD1 (5 bases). Per germline, CDR1 MGHDK and CDR2 SYGVNS. Trimming shortened V by 3 bases and J by 8 bases, and 16 bases separated the two germline ends. The CDR3 has 14 residues. The CDR3 DNA follows: TGTGCCAGCAGTGACCCTACAGGCCCCCTCGGCTACACCTTC. Encoded protein: CASSDPTGPLGYTF.

This clonotype occurred a few times. The chain joins TRBV28 to TRBJ2-6; 7 positions agree with TRBD1. Germline trimming cut 10 bases from V and 2 bases from J; bases unmatched to any gene: 5. This CDR3 is 14 amino acids long. The germline CDR1 and CDR2 sequences are MDHEN and SYDVKM. The chain's CDR3 is CATGTVTGANVLTF. For the CDR3, the DNA is TGTGCCACAGGGACAGTAACTGGGGCCAACGTCCTGACTTTC. Full variable domain (rest looked up from reference TRBV28 and TRBJ2-6): DVKVTQSSRYLVKRTGEKVFLECVQDMDHENMFWYRQDPGLGLRLIYFSYDVKMKEKGDIPEGYSVSREKKERFSLILESASTNQTSMYLCATGTVTGANVLTFGAGSRLTVL.